A single sample gave rise to the 4 T cell receptor beta chains below, sequenced in a study of cytomegalovirus exposure and HLA in healthy donors. Primers for the PCR totalled 60 Vbeta and 13 Jbeta. The table came from immunoSEQ multiplex PCR; TCRdb's copy has only in-frame clones and leaves some out. The sample lists more than 95,000 clones; approximately 64% were seen once. Sequences were obtained from PBMCs. The receptors here all came from a man in his fifties or sixties in good health and CMV-seronegative.

V is TRBV7-9 and J is TRBJ2-7, with TRBD1 matching 9 bases. V lost 5 bases and J lost 3; bases outside the gene matches: 8. The CDR3 is 15 residues long. From germline, CDR1 is SEHNR and CDR2 FQNEAQ (reference sequence). Written as DNA, the CDR3 is TGTGCCAGCAGCGATCCGGGACAGGGACGCTACGAGCAGTACTTC. Its translation: CASSDPGQGRYEQYF.

The chain employs TRBV2 and TRBJ2-2; no clear D gene. The V and J ends lost 6 bases and 7 bases respectively, with 12 bases between them. The CDR3 totals 13 residues. Germline values: CDR1 SNHLY, CDR2 FYNNEI. The CDR3 sequence: CASSPVPRGELFF. CDR3 sequence (DNA): TGTGCCAGCAGCCCAGTCCCCCGCGGGGAGCTGTTTTTT.

This clone has only a few counts. This sequence joins TRBV11-3 and TRBJ2-7; TRBD1 agrees at 10 bases. This CDR3 is built from 14 residues. The ends lost 4 bases at V and 6 bases at J; junction bases unmatched: 6. From germline, CDR1 is SGHNT and CDR2 YENEEA. CDR3 in amino acids: CASSSGTGDSEQYF. The CDR3 region has the DNA TGTGCCAGCAGCTCCGGGACAGGGGATTCCGAGCAGTACTTC.

In its sample, this clone was seen once. The junction shows a germline mismatch at one end, possibly a read error. Distinct nucleotide sequences in the sample also encode this CDR3. The chain couples TRBV6-4 to TRBJ2-2, with 8 bases that match TRBD2. Per germline, CDR1 MRHNA and CDR2 SNTAGT. The CDR3 has 13 amino acids. The CDR3 here is CASSGRDTGELFF. CDR3 coding DNA: TGTGCCAGCAGCGGGAGGGACACCGGGGAGCTGTTCTTT.